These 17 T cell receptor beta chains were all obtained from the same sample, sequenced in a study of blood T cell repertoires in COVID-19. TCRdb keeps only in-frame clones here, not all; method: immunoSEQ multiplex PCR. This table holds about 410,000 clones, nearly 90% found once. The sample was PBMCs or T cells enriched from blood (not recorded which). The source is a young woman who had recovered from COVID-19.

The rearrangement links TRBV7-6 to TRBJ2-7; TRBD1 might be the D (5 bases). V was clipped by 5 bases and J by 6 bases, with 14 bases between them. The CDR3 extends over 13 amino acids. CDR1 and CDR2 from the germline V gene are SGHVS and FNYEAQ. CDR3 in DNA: TGTGCCAGCAGCCTAGGAAGGGGTAGCGAGCAGTACTTC. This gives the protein CASSLGRGSEQYF.

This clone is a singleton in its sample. This CDR3 is CASSLLERSPLHF. The CDR3 DNA follows: TGTGCCAGCAGTCTCTTAGAGCGCTCACCCCTCCACTTT. The chain carries TRBV28 and TRBJ1-6, with unresolved D. The V gene's germline CDR1 is MDHEN and CDR2 SYDVKM. The CDR3 extends over 13 amino acids. V lost 5 bases to trimming and J lost 10 bases, with 12 bases between them.

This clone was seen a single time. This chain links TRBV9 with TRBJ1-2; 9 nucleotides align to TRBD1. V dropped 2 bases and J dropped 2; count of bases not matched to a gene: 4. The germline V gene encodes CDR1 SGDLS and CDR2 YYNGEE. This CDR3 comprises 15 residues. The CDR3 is CASSVDGTGNYGYTF. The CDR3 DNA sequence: TGTGCCAGCAGCGTCGATGGGACAGGGAACTATGGCTACACCTTC.

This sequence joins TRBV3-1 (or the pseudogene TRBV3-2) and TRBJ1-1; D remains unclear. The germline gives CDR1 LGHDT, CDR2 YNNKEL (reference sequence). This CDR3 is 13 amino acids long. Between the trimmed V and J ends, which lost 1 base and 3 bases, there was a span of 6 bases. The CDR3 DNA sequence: TGTGCCAGCAGCCAAGTCCGGTACACTGAAGCTTTCTTT. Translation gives CASSQVRYTEAFF.

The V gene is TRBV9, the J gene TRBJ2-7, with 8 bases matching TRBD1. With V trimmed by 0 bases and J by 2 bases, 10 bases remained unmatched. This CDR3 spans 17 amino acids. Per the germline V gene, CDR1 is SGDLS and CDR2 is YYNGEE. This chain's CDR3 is CASSVGELSGGPYEQYF. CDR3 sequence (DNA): TGTGCCAGCAGCGTAGGGGAATTGTCAGGGGGCCCCTACGAGCAGTACTTC.

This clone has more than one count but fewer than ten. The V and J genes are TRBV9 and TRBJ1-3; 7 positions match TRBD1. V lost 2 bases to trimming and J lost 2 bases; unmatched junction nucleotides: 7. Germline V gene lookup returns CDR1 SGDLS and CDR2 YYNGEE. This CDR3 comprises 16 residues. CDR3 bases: TGTGCCAGCAGCGTGGGCAGGGGGATGGCTGGAAACACCATATATTTT. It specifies CASSVGRGMAGNTIYF.

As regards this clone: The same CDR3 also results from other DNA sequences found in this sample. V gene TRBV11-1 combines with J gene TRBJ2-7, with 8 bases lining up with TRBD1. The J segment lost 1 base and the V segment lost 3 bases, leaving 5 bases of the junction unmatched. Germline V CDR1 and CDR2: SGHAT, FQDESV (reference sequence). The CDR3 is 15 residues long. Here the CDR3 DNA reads TGTGCCAGCAGCTTGGAGGGACAGGCATCCTACGAGCAGTACTTC. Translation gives CASSLEGQASYEQYF.

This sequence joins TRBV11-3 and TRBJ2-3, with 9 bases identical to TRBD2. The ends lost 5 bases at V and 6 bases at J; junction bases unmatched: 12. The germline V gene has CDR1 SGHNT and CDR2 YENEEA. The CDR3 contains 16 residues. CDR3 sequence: CASSPDAGGLFDTQYF. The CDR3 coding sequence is TGTGCCAGCAGCCCCGATGCGGGGGGGTTGTTTGATACGCAGTATTTT.

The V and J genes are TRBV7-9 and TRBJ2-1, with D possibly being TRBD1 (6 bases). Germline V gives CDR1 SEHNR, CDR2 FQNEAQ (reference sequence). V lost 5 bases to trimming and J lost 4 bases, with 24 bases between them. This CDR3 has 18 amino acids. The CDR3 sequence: CASSGQMDSQIRYNEQFF. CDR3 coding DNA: TGTGCCAGCAGCGGACAGATGGACAGTCAGATTAGGTACAATGAGCAGTTCTTC.

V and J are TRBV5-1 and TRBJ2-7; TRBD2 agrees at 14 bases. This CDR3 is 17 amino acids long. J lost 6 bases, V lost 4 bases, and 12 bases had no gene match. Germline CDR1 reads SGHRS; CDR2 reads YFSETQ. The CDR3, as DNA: TGCGCCAGCAGCCGATCCGGACTAGCGGGGGGTATGGGCGAGCAGTACTTC. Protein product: CASSRSGLAGGMGEQYF. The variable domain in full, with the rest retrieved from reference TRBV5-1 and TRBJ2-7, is KAGVTQTPRYLIKTRGQQVTLSCSPISGHRSVSWYQQTPGQGLQFLFEYFSETQRNKGNFPGRFSGRQFSNSRSEMNVSTLELGDSALYLCASSRSGLAGGMGEQYFGPGTRLTVT.

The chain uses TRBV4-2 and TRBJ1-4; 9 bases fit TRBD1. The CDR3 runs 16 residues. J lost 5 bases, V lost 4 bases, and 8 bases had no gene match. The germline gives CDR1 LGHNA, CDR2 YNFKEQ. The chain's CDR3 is CASSRNSGTGNEKLFF. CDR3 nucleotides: TGTGCCAGCAGCCGAAACTCCGGGACAGGGAATGAAAAACTGTTTTTT.

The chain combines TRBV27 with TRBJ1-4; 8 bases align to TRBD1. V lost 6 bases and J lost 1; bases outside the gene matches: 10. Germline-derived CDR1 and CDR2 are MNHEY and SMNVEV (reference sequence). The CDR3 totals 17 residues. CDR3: CASSDGQGLGTNEKLFF. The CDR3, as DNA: TGTGCCAGCAGCGATGGACAGGGCCTCGGAACTAATGAAAAACTGTTTTTT.

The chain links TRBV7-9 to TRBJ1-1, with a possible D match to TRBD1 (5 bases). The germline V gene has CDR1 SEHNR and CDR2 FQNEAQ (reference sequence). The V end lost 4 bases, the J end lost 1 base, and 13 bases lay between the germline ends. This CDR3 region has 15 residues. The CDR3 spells CASSWEVRGNTEAFF. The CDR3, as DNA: TGTGCCAGCAGCTGGGAGGTAAGGGGGAACACTGAAGCTTTCTTT. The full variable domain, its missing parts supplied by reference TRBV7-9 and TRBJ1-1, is DTGVSQNPRHKITKRGQNVTFRCDPISEHNRLYWYRQTLGQGPEFLTYFQNEAQLEKSRLLSDRFSAERPKGSFSTLEIQRTEQGDSAMYLCASSWEVRGNTEAFFGQGTRLTVV.

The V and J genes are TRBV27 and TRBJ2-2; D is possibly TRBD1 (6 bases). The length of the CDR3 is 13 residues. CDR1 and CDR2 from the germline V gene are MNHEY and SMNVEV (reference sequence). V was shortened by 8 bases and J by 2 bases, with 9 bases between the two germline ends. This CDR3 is CASGQINTGELFF. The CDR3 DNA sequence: TGTGCCAGCGGACAGATAAACACCGGGGAGCTGTTTTTT.

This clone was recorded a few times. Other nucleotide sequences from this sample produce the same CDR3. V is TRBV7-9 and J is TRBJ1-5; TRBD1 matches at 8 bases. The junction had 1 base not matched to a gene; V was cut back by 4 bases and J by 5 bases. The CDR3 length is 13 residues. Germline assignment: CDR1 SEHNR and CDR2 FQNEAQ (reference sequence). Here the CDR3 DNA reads TGTGCCAGCAGCTCACAGGGGGATCAGCCCCAGCATTTT. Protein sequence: CASSSQGDQPQHF. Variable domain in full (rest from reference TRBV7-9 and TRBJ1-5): DTGVSQNPRHKITKRGQNVTFRCDPISEHNRLYWYRQTLGQGPEFLTYFQNEAQLEKSRLLSDRFSAERPKGSFSTLEIQRTEQGDSAMYLCASSSQGDQPQHFGDGTRLSIL.

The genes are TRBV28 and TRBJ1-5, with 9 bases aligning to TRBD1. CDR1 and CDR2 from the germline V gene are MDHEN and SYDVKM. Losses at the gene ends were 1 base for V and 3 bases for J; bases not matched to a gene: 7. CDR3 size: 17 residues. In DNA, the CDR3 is TGTGCCAGCAGTTTATACTTAGACAGGGGGGACAATCAGCCCCAGCATTTT. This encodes CASSLYLDRGDNQPQHF.

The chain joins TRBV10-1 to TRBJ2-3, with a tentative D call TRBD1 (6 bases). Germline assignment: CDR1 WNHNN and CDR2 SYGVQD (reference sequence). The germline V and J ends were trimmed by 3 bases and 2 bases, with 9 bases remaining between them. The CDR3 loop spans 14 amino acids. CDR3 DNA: TGCGCCAGCAGTGATACAGGGCACACAGATACGCAGTATTTT. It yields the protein CASSDTGHTDTQYF.